This entry concerns a single T cell receptor (beta chain). These data are taken from a study of blood T cells in healthy people across ages. For the second PCR, which ran for 7 to 11 cycles, a sample-barcoded 5' primer and a J-beta primer mix were used. TCRdb itself ran the 5' RACE reads through MiXCR, one entry per CDR3 protein. The sample lists 800,000 to 950,000 distinct CDR3 sequences, around 49% occurring once. V shed 0 bases and J shed 9 bases, with 11 bases lying between them. The CDR3 extends over 13 amino acids. CDR1 SGHRS and CDR2 YFSETQ come from the germline V gene. The source material was blood. This sequence was found in a man aged 25 to 45 in good health. V usage is TRBV5-1 and J usage is TRBJ2-3, with no clear D. The CDR3 sequence: CASSLELVETQYF. Written as DNA, the CDR3 is TGCGCCAGCAGCTTGGAATTGGTGGAAACGCAGTATTTT.